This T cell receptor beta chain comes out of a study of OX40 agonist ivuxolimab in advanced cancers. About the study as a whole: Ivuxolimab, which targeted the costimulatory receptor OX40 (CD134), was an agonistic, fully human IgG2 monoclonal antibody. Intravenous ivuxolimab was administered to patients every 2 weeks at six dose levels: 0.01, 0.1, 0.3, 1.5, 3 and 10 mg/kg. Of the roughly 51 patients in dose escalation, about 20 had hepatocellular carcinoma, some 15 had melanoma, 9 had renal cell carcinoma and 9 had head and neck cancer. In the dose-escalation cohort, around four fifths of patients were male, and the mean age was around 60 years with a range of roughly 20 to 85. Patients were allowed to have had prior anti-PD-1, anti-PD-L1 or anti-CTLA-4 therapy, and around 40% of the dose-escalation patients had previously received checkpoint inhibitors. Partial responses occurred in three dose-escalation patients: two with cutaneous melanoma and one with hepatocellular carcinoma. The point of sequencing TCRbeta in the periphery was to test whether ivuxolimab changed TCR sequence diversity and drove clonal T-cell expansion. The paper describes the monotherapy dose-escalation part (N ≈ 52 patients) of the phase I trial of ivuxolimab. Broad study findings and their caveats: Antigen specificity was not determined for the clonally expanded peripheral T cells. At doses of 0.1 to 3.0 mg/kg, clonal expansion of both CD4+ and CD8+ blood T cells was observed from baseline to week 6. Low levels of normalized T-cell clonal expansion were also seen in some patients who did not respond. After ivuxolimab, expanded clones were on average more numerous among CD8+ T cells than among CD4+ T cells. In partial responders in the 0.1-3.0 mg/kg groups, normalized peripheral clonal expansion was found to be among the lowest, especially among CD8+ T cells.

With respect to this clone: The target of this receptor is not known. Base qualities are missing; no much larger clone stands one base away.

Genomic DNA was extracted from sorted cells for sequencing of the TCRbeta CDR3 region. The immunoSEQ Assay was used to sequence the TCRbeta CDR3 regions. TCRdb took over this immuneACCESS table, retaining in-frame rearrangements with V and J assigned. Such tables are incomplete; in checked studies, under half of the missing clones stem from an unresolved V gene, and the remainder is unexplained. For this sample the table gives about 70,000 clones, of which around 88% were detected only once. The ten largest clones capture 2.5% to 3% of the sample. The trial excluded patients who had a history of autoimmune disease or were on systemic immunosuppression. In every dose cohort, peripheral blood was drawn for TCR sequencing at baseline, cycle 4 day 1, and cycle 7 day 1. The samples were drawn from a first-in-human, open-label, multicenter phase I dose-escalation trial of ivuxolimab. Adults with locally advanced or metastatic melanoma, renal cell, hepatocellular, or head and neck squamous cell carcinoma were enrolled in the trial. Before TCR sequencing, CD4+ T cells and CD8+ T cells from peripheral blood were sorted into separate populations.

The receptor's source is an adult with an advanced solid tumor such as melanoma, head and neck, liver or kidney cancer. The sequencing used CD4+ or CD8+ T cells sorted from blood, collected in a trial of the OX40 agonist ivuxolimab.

The DNA sequence follows: TGTGCCAGCAGCCAGGGTACCTTCTCTGGAAACACCATATATTTT. It is translated as CASSQGTFSGNTIYF. The chain is encoded by TRBV14 joined to TRBJ1-3, with the identity of the D gene unclear. The CDR3 contains 15 residues, cysteine and phenylalanine counted. The read is trimmed to its CDR3 DNA, 45 bases read in frame from base 1. V loses 3 bases, J loses 0 bases, and the germline ends lie 9 bases apart. The germline V gene encodes CDR1 SGHDN and CDR2 FVKESK.